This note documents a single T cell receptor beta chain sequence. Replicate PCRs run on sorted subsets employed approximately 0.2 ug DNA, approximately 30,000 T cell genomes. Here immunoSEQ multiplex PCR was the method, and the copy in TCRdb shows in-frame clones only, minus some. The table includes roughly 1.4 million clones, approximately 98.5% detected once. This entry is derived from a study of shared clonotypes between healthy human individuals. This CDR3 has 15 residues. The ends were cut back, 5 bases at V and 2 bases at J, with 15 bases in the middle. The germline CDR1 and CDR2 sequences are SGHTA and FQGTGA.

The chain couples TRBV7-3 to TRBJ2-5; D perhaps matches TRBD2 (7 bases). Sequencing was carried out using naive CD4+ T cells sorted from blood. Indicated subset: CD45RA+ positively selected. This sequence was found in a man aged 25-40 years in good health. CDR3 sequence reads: CASSKTGTTQETQYF. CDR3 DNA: TGTGCCAGCAGCAAAACAGGGACTACACAAGAGACCCAGTACTTC.